The rows below give T cell receptor beta chains drawn from one sample of a study of spatial heterogeneity in lung cancer. Each CDR3 protein gets one entry after TCRdb re-called the 5' RACE reads with MiXCR. The data show around 41,000 distinct CDR3 sequences, 22% seen once. Sequencing was performed on PBMCs, taken at follow-up. The receptors originated from a female donor with early-stage non-small cell lung cancer. The CDR3 runs from the conserved cysteine through the conserved F or W. D genes are given only for firm matches. Clone size appears in some rows only: once, few, many, or a class for an expanded clone.

TRBJ2-7 TRBV6-5 - few TGTGCCAGCCTAGCGCGCCGGGGAGAGCAGTACTTC CASLARRGEQYF
TRBJ1-4 TRBV30 - many TGTGCCTGGAGTGAGGGCAGGGAAGTTGGAAAACTGTTTTTT CAWSEGREVGKLFF
TRBJ2-1 TRBV5-1 TRBD2 - TGCGCCAGCAGCTTCGTCGGGCTAGCGGGAGAAACGCGCTACAATGAGCAGTTCTTC CASSFVGLAGETRYNEQFF
TRBJ1-1 TRBV30 TRBD1 - TGTGCCTGGAGTGGGACAGGGGGTGAAGCTTTCTTT CAWSGTGGEAFF
TRBJ2-3 TRBV7-8 TRBD2 few TGTGCCAGCAGCTTTCGGGCTAGCGGAAGCACAGATACGCAGTATTTT CASSFRASGSTDTQYF
TRBJ2-1 TRBV9 - many TGTGCCAGCAGCGTAGAAGGTAGCGTAACCTACAATGAGCAGTTCTTC CASSVEGSVTYNEQFF
TRBJ1-2 TRBV6-6 - many TGTGCCAGCAGTTCTGGGAATAACTATGGCTACACCTTC CASSSGNNYGYTF
TRBJ2-2 TRBV19 - - TGTGCCAGTAGTACACGGAGGGTCACCGGGGAGCTGTTTTTT CASSTRRVTGELFF
TRBJ2-5 TRBV5-1 - many TGCGCCAGCAGCTTGGCCCCTTGGGTAGAGGGAGAGACCCAGTACTTC CASSLAPWVEGETQYF
TRBJ2-3 TRBV7-2 - - TGTGCCAGCAGCTTAGCGGGGGGGCCGTGGGATACGCAGTATTTT CASSLAGGPWDTQYF
TRBJ1-2 TRBV25-1 - - TGTGCCAGCAGTGAAAGAGGGGCGGGCTACACCTTC CASSERGAGYTF
TRBJ1-1 TRBV29-1 - once TGCAGCGTTGAAGGAGGTTCGGAGGGAGCTTTCTTT CSVEGGSEGAFF
TRBJ2-3 TRBV7-9 TRBD2 few TGTGCCAGCAGCTCCCGTGGGGACTACTCAACAGATACGCAGTATTTT CASSSRGDYSTDTQYF
TRBJ2-1 TRBV29-1 - few TGCAGCGTCTATCAGTACAATGAGCAGTTCTTC CSVYQYNEQFF
TRBJ2-5 TRBV7-6 - many TGTGCCAGCAGCTTTACTAGCCGAGAGACCCAGTACTTC CASSFTSRETQYF